This TCR beta chain is drawn from a study of OX40 agonist ivuxolimab in advanced cancers. Overall study: The study enrolled dose-escalation patients with hepatocellular carcinoma, melanoma, renal cell or head and neck cancer. The eligibility criteria allowed prior anti-PD-1, anti-PD-L1 or anti-CTLA-4 therapy, and roughly 39% had some.

CDR1 SNHLY and CDR2 FYNNEI come from the germline V gene. There are 11 residues in the CDR3. Trimming cost V 2 bases and J 14 bases, with 12 bases left between them. Collection of blood occurred at baseline, at cycle 4 day 1, and at cycle 7 day 1. TCRdb's table, derived via immunoSEQ multiplex PCR, lists solely in-frame clones and lacks some. The data show 31,000 or so clones, more than 80% seen once. The specimen comprised CD4+ or CD8+ T cells sorted from blood, sampled in a trial of the OX40 agonist ivuxolimab. This receptor was identified in an adult with an advanced solid tumor such as melanoma, head and neck, liver or kidney cancer. The V gene is TRBV2, the J gene TRBJ2-5; no reliable D call. The CDR3 bases are TGTGCCAGCAGTGAAATCGGCAGGAGCTACTTC. Protein sequence: CASSEIGRSYF.